The 32 T cell receptor beta chains below were found in one sample sequenced in a study of cytomegalovirus exposure and HLA in healthy donors. A multiplex PCR was run with 60 Vbeta primers and 13 Jbeta primers. Sequenced by immunoSEQ multiplex PCR; TCRdb stores in-frame clones only, minus some. The table lists about 210,000 clones, roughly 84% of them singletons, with 0.2% to 0.25% in the top ten. Source material: PBMCs. The origin of the receptors is a girl aged 2-15 years in good health and CMV-seronegative.

The rearrangement uses TRBV30 and TRBJ2-7; tentatively, D is TRBD1 (6 bases). The length of the CDR3 is 12 residues. Germline V gene data show CDR1 as GTSNPN and CDR2 as SVGIG (reference sequence). The V and J ends lost 3 bases and 3 bases respectively, with 9 bases between them. This chain's CDR3 is CAWSDRLYEQYF. The CDR3 DNA is TGTGCCTGGAGCGACAGGCTCTACGAGCAGTACTTC.

The gene calls are TRBV19 and TRBJ2-1; 7 nucleotides line up with TRBD2. Germline trimming cut 5 bases from V and 2 bases from J; bases unmatched to any gene: 6. The germline gives CDR1 LNHDA, CDR2 SQIVND (reference sequence). This CDR3 is 15 amino acids long. The CDR3 here is CASSGTGGTYNEQFF. The CDR3 DNA reads TGTGCCAGTAGTGGTACCGGGGGGACCTACAATGAGCAGTTCTTC. Using reference TRBV19 and TRBJ2-1 for the parts outside the CDR3, the full variable domain is DGGITQSPKYLFRKEGQNVTLSCEQNLNHDAMYWYRQDPGQGLRLIYYSQIVNDFQKGDIAEGYSVSREKKESFPLTVTSAQKNPTAFYLCASSGTGGTYNEQFFGPGTRLTVL.

This clone was seen just once. J is TRBJ1-1 and V is TRBV7-3; 9 nucleotides agree with TRBD1. The CDR3 is 15 residues long. J lost 7 bases, V lost 0 bases, and 6 bases had no gene match. In germline, CDR1 is SGHTA, CDR2 FQGTGA. CDR3 sequence: CASSLTGQGGGEAFF. The CDR3 bases are TGTGCCAGCAGCTTAACGGGACAGGGCGGGGGTGAAGCTTTCTTT.

V gene TRBV7-9 combines with J gene TRBJ1-1; D not resolved. From germline, CDR1 is SEHNR and CDR2 FQNEAQ (reference sequence). Trimming removed 1 base from V and 8 bases from J, with 8 bases in between. The CDR3 consists of 12 residues. The CDR3 bases are TGTGCCAGCAGCTTAGAGGCGGGGGAAGCTTTCTTT. Translating it yields CASSLEAGEAFF.

The V gene is TRBV6-1, the J gene TRBJ1-2, with D possibly TRBD1 on 6 matching bases. V was trimmed by 1 base and J by 4 bases, leaving 7 bases between them. The CDR3 sequence is 13 residues long. CDR1 and CDR2 from the germline V gene are MNHNS and SASEGT. The CDR3 loop reads CASSEGTVYGYTF. CDR3 nucleotides: TGTGCCAGCAGTGAAGGGACAGTCTATGGCTACACCTTC.

This rearrangement joins TRBV5-4 to TRBJ2-1; D not resolved. V gave up 4 bases and J gave up 0 bases, with 11 bases separating them. Germline values: CDR1 SGHNT, CDR2 YYREEE (reference sequence). The CDR3 consists of 15 residues. The CDR3 protein is CASSLDLSSYNEQFF. The DNA of the CDR3 is TGTGCCAGCAGCCTAGACTTAAGCTCCTACAATGAGCAGTTCTTC.

This clone was counted a single time. The V gene is TRBV4-2, the J gene TRBJ2-1; maybe TRBD2 (5 bases). The germline V gene has CDR1 LGHNA and CDR2 YNFKEQ. Trimming pared 5 bases from V and 8 bases from J, leaving 13 bases between. The CDR3 runs to 13 residues. In DNA form, the CDR3 reads TGTGCCAGCAGCACCCGTAAGGGAGATGAGCAGTTCTTC. This gives the protein CASSTRKGDEQFF.

V is TRBV5-1 and J is TRBJ1-4; a weak D match, TRBD1 (6 bases). This CDR3 comprises 14 residues. The V and J ends lost 3 bases and 8 bases respectively, with 14 bases between them. The germline gives CDR1 SGHRS, CDR2 YFSETQ. CDR3 sequence reads: CASSSGGGREKLFF. The CDR3, as DNA: TGCGCCAGCAGCTCCGGCGGGGGGCGGGAAAAACTGTTTTTT.

About this clone itself: An end of the junction does not agree with germline; a read error may underlie this. The chain employs TRBV11-3 and TRBJ2-1; D call uncertain. Germline assignment: CDR1 SGHNT and CDR2 YENEEA. CDR3 length: 14 amino acids. CDR3 protein: CASTPLPVSNEPFF. CDR3 DNA sequence: TGTGCCAGCACCCCACTGCCCGTTTCGAATGAGCCGTTCTTC. Full variable domain (outside the CDR3, taken from reference TRBV11-3 and TRBJ2-1): EAGVVQSPRYKIIEKKQPVAFWCNPISGHNTLYWYLQNLGQGPELLIRYENEEAVDDSQLPKDRFSAERLKGVDSTLKIQPAELGDSAVYLCASTPLPVSNEPFFGPGTRLTVL.

A few counts support this clone. The rearrangement joins TRBV10-1 to TRBJ1-1; D remains unclear. This CDR3 region has 13 residues. V lost 6 bases, J lost 5 bases, and 13 bases lay in between. CDR1 is WNHNN, CDR2 SYGVQD, per germline (reference sequence). CDR3 coding DNA: TGCGCCAGCAGCCAACAGCAATGGACTGAAGCTTTCTTT. It specifies CASSQQQWTEAFF.

This chain links TRBV2 with TRBJ2-7; weak D call: TRBD2 (5 bases). Germline V gives CDR1 SNHLY, CDR2 FYNNEI. CDR3 length equals 12 residues. The V end was cut by 7 bases, the J end by 3 bases, with 10 bases between. This CDR3 is CASTRTLYEQYF. The DNA of the CDR3 is TGTGCCAGCACCCGGACTCTCTACGAGCAGTACTTC.

The chain recombines TRBV7-3 with TRBJ1-2; 9 nucleotides align to TRBD1. CDR1 is SGHTA, CDR2 FQGTGA, per germline. The CDR3 has 17 amino acids. V was clipped by 4 bases and J by 2 bases; unmatched bases: 11. CDR3 sequence: CASSSTGTGSSNYGYTF. In DNA, the CDR3 is TGTGCCAGCAGCTCCACTGGGACAGGGTCCTCCAACTATGGCTACACCTTC.

This chain joins TRBV7-9 and TRBJ2-7; D uncertain. CDR1 is SEHNR, CDR2 FQNEAQ, per germline (reference sequence). The ends were cut back, 2 bases at V and 0 bases at J, with 11 bases in the middle. The CDR3 runs to 15 residues. Here the CDR3 DNA reads TGTGCCAGCAGCTTAATTGGCCAGGACTCCTACGAGCAGTACTTC. Protein product: CASSLIGQDSYEQYF.

This rearrangement joins TRBV6-5 to TRBJ2-3; perhaps TRBD1 as D (5 bases). Trimming took off 3 bases at V and 3 bases at J, with 16 bases between the two ends. This CDR3 has 16 residues. Germline-derived CDR1 and CDR2 are MNHEY and SVGAGI. This chain's CDR3 is CASSYGPNRNTDTQYF. In DNA, the CDR3 is TGTGCCAGCAGTTATGGGCCTAACAGGAATACAGATACGCAGTATTTT.

A note on this clone: This sample includes further DNA sequences coding for the same CDR3. This sequence joins TRBV27 and TRBJ1-5, with a possible D match to TRBD1 (5 bases). Germline V gene data show CDR1 as MNHEY and CDR2 as SMNVEV (reference sequence). The CDR3 consists of 13 residues. V lost 3 bases and J lost 5, with 8 bases in between. The CDR3 protein is CASSFRGDQPQHF. For the CDR3, the DNA is TGTGCCAGCAGTTTCCGGGGGGATCAGCCCCAGCATTTT.

The V and J genes are TRBV6-1 and TRBJ2-7; 7 bases are a match to TRBD1. The CDR3 spans 14 residues. V shed 8 bases and J 1 base; nucleotides not matched to a gene: 8. Germline V gene lookup returns CDR1 MNHNS and CDR2 SASEGT. The CDR3 sequence: CASGWDSRSYEQYF. In nucleotides, the CDR3 is TGTGCCAGCGGATGGGACAGCAGATCCTACGAGCAGTACTTC.

Comments on this clone: This same CDR3 is encoded by further DNA sequences in the sample. The rearrangement joins TRBV27 to TRBJ1-5; 8 bases map to TRBD1. Germline trimming cut 5 bases from V and 4 bases from J; bases unmatched to any gene: 10. The CDR3 has 16 residues. Germline V gene sequence: CDR1 MNHEY, CDR2 SMNVEV (reference sequence). CDR3 sequence: CASSLLGTGGNQPQHF. CDR3 nucleotides: TGTGCCAGCAGTCTCCTAGGGACAGGCGGGAATCAGCCCCAGCATTTT.

V and J are TRBV15 and TRBJ1-3, with D unclear. Between the trimmed V and J ends, which lost 0 bases and 4 bases, there was a span of 7 bases. From germline, CDR1 is LNHNV and CDR2 YYDKDF (reference sequence). There are 14 residues in the CDR3. CDR3 loop: CATSRDPMGNTIYF. The DNA for the CDR3 is TGTGCCACCAGCAGAGATCCAATGGGAAACACCATATATTTT.

The chain combines TRBV5-1 with TRBJ2-7; the D gene is possibly TRBD1 (6 bases). The CDR3 spans 13 residues. Trimming took 4 bases from V and 9 from J, leaving 17 bases between them. Germline CDR1 reads SGHRS; CDR2 reads YFSETQ. The CDR3 loop reads CASSTDRRNGQYF. The CDR3 DNA reads TGCGCCAGCAGCACCGACAGGAGGAACGGGCAGTACTTC.

The chain combines TRBV19 with TRBJ1-5; 9 nucleotides match TRBD1. The CDR3 is made up of 14 amino acids. After removal of 9 bases from V and 5 bases from J, the junction contained 8 bases not matched to a gene. The germline V gene has CDR1 LNHDA and CDR2 SQIVND (reference sequence). The CDR3 loop is CASTDRGRDQPQHF. CDR3 in DNA: TGTGCCAGCACGGACAGGGGCAGGGATCAGCCCCAGCATTTT.

In this sample, this clone turned up a few times. The genes are TRBV7-2 and TRBJ2-7; a possible D gene is TRBD2 (6 bases). The length of the CDR3 is 13 residues. Per the germline V gene, CDR1 is SGHTA and CDR2 is FQGNSA. Trimming took off 5 bases at V and 1 base at J, with 9 bases between the two ends. The CDR3: CASSPGLSYEQYF. CDR3 DNA: TGTGCCAGCAGCCCGGGACTGTCCTACGAGCAGTACTTC. Filled out from reference TRBV7-2 and TRBJ2-7, the complete variable domain reads GAGVSQSPSNKVTEKGKDVELRCDPISGHTALYWYRQSLGQGLEFLIYFQGNSAPDKSGLPSDRFSAERTGGSVSTLTIQRTQQEDSAVYLCASSPGLSYEQYFGPGTRLTVT.

The chain joins TRBV6-1 to TRBJ1-2, with TRBD1 matching over 9 bases. Germline-derived CDR1 and CDR2 are MNHNS and SASEGT. The CDR3 has 15 amino acids. V was pared by 6 bases and J by 1 base, with 6 bases of the junction left unmatched. The CDR3 region has the DNA TGTGCCAGCAGAACGGGACAGGGCCTTAACTATGGCTACACCTTC. Translation gives CASRTGQGLNYGYTF.

This clone showed up just a few times. This rearrangement joins TRBV7-9 to TRBJ2-7; weak D call: TRBD2 (6 bases). The CDR3 sequence is 15 residues long. V lost 6 bases, J lost 3 bases, and 18 bases lay in between. Germline V gene sequence: CDR1 SEHNR, CDR2 FQNEAQ (reference sequence). The CDR3 loop is CASSPGTYYFYEQYF. CDR3 nucleotide sequence: TGTGCCAGCAGTCCCGGGACTTATTATTTCTACGAGCAGTACTTC. Based on the CDR3 plus reference TRBV7-9 and TRBJ2-7, the full variable domain is DTGVSQNPRHKITKRGQNVTFRCDPISEHNRLYWYRQTLGQGPEFLTYFQNEAQLEKSRLLSDRFSAERPKGSFSTLEIQRTEQGDSAMYLCASSPGTYYFYEQYFGPGTRLTVT.

The CDR3 DNA sequence: TGTGCCAGCAGTTACTCCCAGGGAAGAGTCACTGAAGCTTTCTTT. Amino acids: CASSYSQGRVTEAFF. V usage is TRBV6-5 and J usage is TRBJ1-1; possibly TRBD1 for D (5 bases). CDR3 size: 15 residues. The V gene's germline CDR1 is MNHEY and CDR2 SVGAGI. V was shortened by 0 bases and J by 4 bases, with 12 bases between the two germline ends.

This clone appeared a few times. The J gene is TRBJ1-2, the V gene TRBV5-6; 12 nucleotides match TRBD1. The CDR3 consists of 16 residues. Germline V gives CDR1 SGHDT, CDR2 YYEEEE. V trimming: 0 bases; J trimming: 6 bases; junction bases outside the gene matches: 6. The CDR3 coding sequence is TGTGCCAGCAGCTTGGTCTCTGGGACAGGGGGCCATGGCTACACCTTC. It yields the protein CASSLVSGTGGHGYTF.

V gene TRBV4-1 combines with J gene TRBJ1-2; possible D gene TRBD1, 5 bases. Germline V CDR1 and CDR2: MGHRA, YSYEKL. This CDR3 has 15 residues. The V and J ends lost 1 base and 1 base respectively, with 10 bases between them. The CDR3: CASSQGVGVNYGYTF. For the CDR3, the DNA is TGCGCCAGCAGCCAAGGCGTAGGGGTTAACTATGGCTACACCTTC.

The chain has TRBV5-1 and TRBJ2-2; a weak D match, TRBD1 (5 bases). The CDR3 loop spans 15 amino acids. Deletions cut 4 bases from V and 5 bases from J, with 15 bases between. CDR1 and CDR2 from the germline V gene are SGHRS and YFSETQ. The CDR3 bases are TGCGCCAGCAGCAAAGGGGTCTCGGATACCGGGGAGCTGTTTTTT. The encoded protein is CASSKGVSDTGELFF.

The genes are TRBV7-3 and TRBJ2-1, with D possibly matching TRBD2 (6 bases). V dropped 0 bases and J dropped 13 bases, with 16 bases sitting between them. The CDR3 sequence is 14 residues long. The V gene's germline CDR1 is SGHTA and CDR2 FQGTGA. As DNA, the CDR3 is TGTGCCAGCAGCTTAACTACTAGCAGGTTCCCCCAGTTCTTC. Protein sequence: CASSLTTSRFPQFF.

The chain links TRBV29-1 to TRBJ2-7, with 8 nucleotides matching TRBD1. The length of the CDR3 is 12 residues. The ends lost 5 bases at V and 6 bases at J; junction bases unmatched: 6. CDR1 is SQVTM, CDR2 ANQGSEA, per germline. CDR3 coding DNA: TGCAGCGTTCGGGGACAGGATGTCGAGCAGTACTTC. It is translated as CSVRGQDVEQYF.

V and J are TRBV6-5 and TRBJ2-7; weak D call: TRBD1 (8 bases). In germline, CDR1 is MNHEY, CDR2 SVGAGI. This CDR3 comprises 15 residues. V shed 5 bases and J shed 3 bases, with 17 bases lying between them. The CDR3 is CASSTRTGRGYEQYF. DNA of the CDR3: TGTGCCAGCAGTACCCGGACAGGGAGGGGCTACGAGCAGTACTTC.

The J gene is TRBJ2-6, the V gene TRBV9, with 11 bases that match TRBD1. This CDR3 is 19 amino acids long. CDR1 SGDLS and CDR2 YYNGEE come from the germline V gene. The junction had 12 bases not matched to a gene; V was cut back by 6 bases and J by 1 base. The CDR3 protein is CASTIGGGTGGSGANVLTF. CDR3 bases: TGTGCCAGCACCATAGGGGGGGGGACAGGGGGTTCTGGGGCCAACGTCCTGACTTTC.

V is TRBV5-5 and J is TRBJ2-1; D might be TRBD1 (5 bases). The CDR3 covers 17 residues. Trimming pared 2 bases from V and 0 bases from J, leaving 15 bases between. The germline CDR1 and CDR2 sequences are SGHKS and YYEKEE (reference sequence). The CDR3 coding sequence is TGTGCCAGCAGCTTATCCCCCCAAGGACACTCCTACAATGAGCAGTTCTTC. Encoded protein: CASSLSPQGHSYNEQFF.